This T cell receptor (beta chain) was documented in a study of identical twins. Findings and limits, study-wide: These conclusions were based on statistical analysis (cross-sectional, not following the same donors).

Remarks on this clonotype: Its antigen is not identified.

The CDR3 runs 17 residues. Germline-derived CDR1 and CDR2 are SGDLS and YYNGEE. The V and J ends lost 4 bases and 7 bases, in that order; junction bases with no gene match: 17. Healthy Caucasians provided all donations. A universal primer site was incorporated via template switching, and the cDNA contained unique molecular identifiers. TCRdb passed the 5' RACE reads through MiXCR, listing each CDR3 protein once. The data show some 570,000 distinct CDR3 sequences, approximately 20% seen once. These data were likewise used in another study, on yellow fever vaccine responses in identical twins. From that paper: The T cell response to vaccination in identical twins was reportedly partly convergent and partly personalized.

The specimen sequenced was CD4+ T cells sorted from blood. V usage is TRBV9 and J usage is TRBJ2-1; 7 bases align to TRBD2. The sequence was collected from a woman under 30 in good health. The CDR3: CASSPPGTTNLGNEQFF. The DNA for the CDR3 is TGTGCCAGCAGCCCCCCGGGGACTACAAATCTTGGAAATGAGCAGTTCTTC.